Below are 5 T cell receptor beta chains sequenced from a single sample in a study of molecular identifiers for immune sequencing clone quantification (dated 2018 in TCRdb). Library creation used PCR. Sequencing used an Illumina MiSeq. TCRdb reran the public reads through fastp at Q25 and MiXCR, keeping productive beta chains. Identical CDR3 proteins give one entry, which carries the most common genes and DNA. The sample contains about 40,000 distinct CDR3 sequences, under 20% of them found a single time. The top ten clones comprise roughly 7% of the sample. Material: naive CD8+ T cells from blood, with Jurkat cell RNA spiked in. The intended sense of this specimen's cell subset or site label: FACS-sorted CD8+CD4-CCR7+CD45RA+ naive T cells. The receptors stem from a human donor in good health. Some libraries in this study had Jurkat cell RNA spiked in.

This clonotype has ten or more counts. Its ends do not fully match the called genes, so a read error is possible. The genes are TRBV29-1 and TRBJ2-2; TRBD2 matches at 7 bases. Germline assignment: CDR1 SQVTM and CDR2 ANQGSEA. The CDR3 spans 16 residues. The CDR3 nucleotides read TGCAGCGTCGAAGGGGCAGCGGGACTCAGTAGGGGGGAGCTGTTTTTT. As protein: CSVEGAAGLSRGELFF.

This clonotype was detected ten times or more. The chain carries TRBV12-3 or TRBV12-4 and TRBJ2-7, with D perhaps matching TRBD2 (5 bases). This CDR3 spans 15 amino acids. V was clipped by 2 bases and J by 2 bases, with 13 bases between them. The CDR3 DNA sequence: TGTGCCAGCAGTTTATACCCGGGGTCGGCCTACGAGCAGTACTTC. Amino acids: CASSLYPGSAYEQYF.

This clonotype was picked up many times. The J gene is TRBJ1-3, the V gene TRBV3-1; D gene ambiguous. The CDR3 has 13 amino acids. The germline gives CDR1 LGHDT, CDR2 YNNKEL (reference sequence). With 6 bases removed from V and 7 bases from J, the gap between germline ends came to 13 bases. CDR3 in amino acids: CASRPIGLNTIYF. DNA for the CDR3: TGTGCCAGCAGGCCCATCGGATTGAACACCATATATTTT.

In this sample, this clonotype turned up a few times. This chain connects TRBV11-3 to TRBJ2-3; no definite D call. Germline V CDR1 and CDR2: SGHNT, YENEEA. The CDR3 consists of 15 residues. Trimming took off 1 base at V and 0 bases at J, with 8 bases between the two ends. CDR3 region: CASSLGFFSTDTQYF. CDR3 DNA sequence: TGTGCCAGCAGCTTAGGATTTTTTAGCACAGATACGCAGTATTTT.

On this clonotype itself: A read error may explain this, as a much larger clone is one base away. This chain connects TRBV10-3 to TRBJ2-5; 7 bases line up with TRBD2. CDR3 size: 14 residues. With V trimmed by 6 bases and J by 7 bases, 11 bases remained unmatched. Germline V gene data show CDR1 as ENHRY and CDR2 as SYGVKD. The CDR3 protein is CAIRRDPTGGTQYF. For the CDR3, the DNA is TGTGCCATCAGGAGAGACCCTACGGGGGGGACCCAGTACTTC.